Each of the 9 T cell receptor beta chains below was sequenced from the same sample in a study of OX40 agonist ivuxolimab in advanced cancers. Using immunoSEQ multiplex PCR, the repertoire was profiled, and TCRdb retains in-frame clones only, with some absent. The sample holds 55,000 to 70,000 clones, around four fifths seen once. The starting material was CD4+ or CD8+ T cells sorted from blood, obtained in a trial of the OX40 agonist ivuxolimab. The origin of the receptors is an adult with an advanced solid tumor such as melanoma, head and neck, liver or kidney cancer.

The rearrangement joins TRBV30 to TRBJ1-1, with D uncertain. Germline V lookup: CDR1 GTSNPN, CDR2 SVGIG (reference sequence). V lost 0 bases and J lost 1, with 6 bases in between. CDR3 length: 13 amino acids. CDR3 nucleotides: TGTGCCTGGAGTGTAAGCCCGAACACTGAAGCTTTCTTT. It is translated as CAWSVSPNTEAFF.

This clone was seen more than once but under ten times. The rearrangement links TRBV14 to TRBJ1-1, with D possibly being TRBD1 (5 bases). The CDR3 is made up of 12 amino acids. Per germline, CDR1 SGHDN and CDR2 FVKESK. V lost 4 bases and J lost 8, with 11 bases in between. CDR3 nucleotide sequence: TGTGCCAGCAGCCGAGTCAGGGAAGAAGCTTTCTTT. Amino acids: CASSRVREEAFF.

This clone was recorded only once. This rearrangement joins TRBV7-4 to TRBJ2-7; D perhaps matches TRBD1 (6 bases). Trimming cost V 3 bases and J 0 bases, with 15 bases left between them. The CDR3 extends over 16 amino acids. Germline V lookup: CDR1 SGHVT, CDR2 SQSDAQ. CDR3 DNA: TGTGCCAGCAGCTTCATGAGGACAGTCTCCTCCTACGAGCAGTACTTC. It codes for CASSFMRTVSSYEQYF.

This chain connects TRBV7-9 to TRBJ2-3; D call uncertain. CDR1 SEHNR and CDR2 FQNEAQ come from the germline V gene (reference sequence). This CDR3 is 14 amino acids long. V was shortened by 0 bases and J by 6 bases, with 10 bases between the two germline ends. This CDR3 is CASSLARTVDTQYF. CDR3 in DNA: TGTGCCAGCAGCTTAGCCCGGACGGTGGATACGCAGTATTTT.

J is TRBJ2-2 and V is TRBV14; 7 bases line up with TRBD1. The CDR3 has 15 residues. Losses at the gene ends were 4 bases for V and 7 bases for J; bases not matched to a gene: 9. Germline V gene lookup returns CDR1 SGHDN and CDR2 FVKESK. The DNA of the CDR3 is TGTGCCAGCAGCCCGGGACAGTATATTTTCGGGGAGCTGTTTTTT. Translation: CASSPGQYIFGELFF.

The chain employs TRBV5-8 and TRBJ2-6; weak D call: TRBD1 (6 bases). The CDR3 loop spans 17 amino acids. Germline V gives CDR1 SGHTS, CDR2 YDEGEE. The V and J ends lost 4 bases and 3 bases respectively, with 17 bases between them. The CDR3 reads CASSPKGYRVGANVLTF. CDR3 coding DNA: TGTGCCAGCAGCCCTAAGGGGTACAGGGTTGGGGCCAACGTCCTGACTTTC.

This clone was picked up one time. V usage is TRBV6-6 and J usage is TRBJ2-1; 8 bases are a match to TRBD1. Germline-derived CDR1 and CDR2 are MNHNY and SVGAGI (reference sequence). V lost 5 bases, J lost 4 bases, and 4 bases stayed unmatched. CDR3 length equals 14 residues. The CDR3 is CASSTTGEYNEQFF. DNA for the CDR3: TGTGCCAGCAGTACGACAGGGGAATACAATGAGCAGTTCTTC.

The CDR3 loop is CASSRTLRGTNEKLFF. CDR3 in DNA: TGTGCCAGCAGTCGTACTCTAAGGGGGACTAATGAAAAACTGTTTTTT. The genes are TRBV28 and TRBJ1-4; D possibly corresponds to TRBD1 (6 bases). Per germline, CDR1 MDHEN and CDR2 SYDVKM. Trimming removed 5 bases at V and 2 bases at J, with 15 bases between. This CDR3 has 16 residues.

This chain joins TRBV9 and TRBJ2-3; D gene ambiguous. The V end lost 4 bases, the J end lost 3 bases, and 9 bases lay between the germline ends. CDR3 length: 13 amino acids. Germline assignment: CDR1 SGDLS and CDR2 YYNGEE. The CDR3 protein is CASSLRLTDTQYF. Here the CDR3 DNA reads TGTGCCAGCAGCCTCAGATTGACAGATACGCAGTATTTT.